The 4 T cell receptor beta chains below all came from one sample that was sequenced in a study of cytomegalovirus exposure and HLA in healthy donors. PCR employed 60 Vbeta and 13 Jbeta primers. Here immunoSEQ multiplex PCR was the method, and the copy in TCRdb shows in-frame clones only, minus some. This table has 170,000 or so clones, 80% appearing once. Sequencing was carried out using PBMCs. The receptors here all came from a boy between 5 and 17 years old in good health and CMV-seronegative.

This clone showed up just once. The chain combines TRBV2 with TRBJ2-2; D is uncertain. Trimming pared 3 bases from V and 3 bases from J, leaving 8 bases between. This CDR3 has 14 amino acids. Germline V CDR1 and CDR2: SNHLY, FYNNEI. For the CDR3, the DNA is TGTGCCAGCAGTGATTCCGAGTACACCGGGGAGCTGTTTTTT. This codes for CASSDSEYTGELFF.

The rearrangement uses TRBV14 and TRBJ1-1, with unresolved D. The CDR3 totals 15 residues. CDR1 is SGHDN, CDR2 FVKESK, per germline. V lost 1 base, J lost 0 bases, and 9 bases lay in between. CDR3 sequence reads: CASSQGTAMNTEAFF. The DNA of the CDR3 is TGTGCCAGCAGCCAAGGGACTGCCATGAACACTGAAGCTTTCTTT.

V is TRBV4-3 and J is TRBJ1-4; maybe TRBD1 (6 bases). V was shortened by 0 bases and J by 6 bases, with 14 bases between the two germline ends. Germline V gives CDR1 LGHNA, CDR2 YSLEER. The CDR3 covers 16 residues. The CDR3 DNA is TGCGCCAGCAGCCAAGATCAAGGGGGGAGGGATGAAAAACTGTTTTTT. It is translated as CASSQDQGGRDEKLFF.

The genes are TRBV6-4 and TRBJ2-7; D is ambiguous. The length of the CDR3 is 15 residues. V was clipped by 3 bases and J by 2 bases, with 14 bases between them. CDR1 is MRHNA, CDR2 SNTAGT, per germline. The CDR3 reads CASSEVMRPPYEQYF. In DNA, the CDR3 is TGTGCCAGCAGTGAGGTTATGCGGCCGCCCTACGAGCAGTACTTC.